The rows below give T cell receptor beta chains drawn from one sample of a study of CD8+ T cells in alopecia areata. Assay: immunoSEQ multiplex PCR; the TCRdb copy retains only in-frame clones and omits some. The data hold about 180,000 clones, with about 66% observed a single time. The sequencing here drew on CD8+ T cells sorted from blood, taken at week 0. The receptors derive from a human donor with alopecia areata. CDR3s include the opening cysteine and the closing phenylalanine or tryptophan. A D gene is named only where the DNA matches it firmly. Clone size appears in some rows only: once, few, many, or a class for an expanded clone.

v_gene	abundance	d_gene	j_gene	CDR3nt	CDR3aa
TRBV5-1	NA	NA	TRBJ2-7	TGCGCCAGCAGCTTAACGCAGGGGTACGAGCAGTACTTC	CASSLTQGYEQYF
TRBV10-3	NA	TRBD1	TRBJ2-6	TGTGCCATCAGTGGTGGGACAGTAACTGGGGCCAACGTCCTGACTTTC	CAISGGTVTGANVLTF
TRBV2	NA	NA	TRBJ2-5	TGTGCCAGCAGGGTTGCCCTAAGTTACCAAGAGACCCAGTACTTC	CASRVALSYQETQYF
TRBV6-6	NA	NA	TRBJ2-3	TGTGCCAGCAGCCCCAGGGGAGGTCGCACAGATACGCAGTATTTT	CASSPRGGRTDTQYF
TRBV5-1	NA	NA	TRBJ2-3	TGCGCCAGCAGCTTGGAAGCGGCGCCAGATACGCAGTATTTT	CASSLEAAPDTQYF
TRBV30	NA	NA	TRBJ2-7	TGTGCCTGGAGTGTAGGAGGGGGCTCCTACGAGCAGTACTTC	CAWSVGGGSYEQYF
TRBV25-1	NA	TRBD1	TRBJ2-7	TGTGCCAGCCGACAGGGGTACGAGCAGTACTTC	CASRQGYEQYF
TRBV9	NA	NA	TRBJ2-2	TGTGCCAGCAGCGTAGGGTTTTCCGGGGAGCTGTTTTTT	CASSVGFSGELFF
TRBV10-3	NA	NA	TRBJ2-5	TGTGCCATTAAGACTAGCCAAGAGACCCAGTACTTC	CAIKTSQETQYF
TRBV20-1	few	NA	TRBJ2-7	TGCAGTGCTGATGCGGACGAGCAGTACTTC	CSADADEQYF
TRBV20-1	NA	NA	TRBJ2-1	TGCAGTGCTAGAATCAGTCTTGAGCAGTTCTTC	CSARISLEQFF
TRBV4-1	NA	NA	TRBJ1-2	TGCGCCAGCAGCCTCAGAAGAGGGGACTCAGTAAGGGTCTACACCTTC	CASSLRRGDSVRVYTF
TRBV4-2	NA	TRBD2	TRBJ2-7	TGTGCCAGCAGCCAATACCTTACTGGGAGGGTCAACGAGCAGTACTTC	CASSQYLTGRVNEQYF
TRBV7-7	NA	TRBD1	TRBJ2-5	TGTGCTAGCAGCTTAGGGACAGGGGGAGGACAAGAGACCCAGTACTTC	CASSLGTGGGQETQYF
TRBV6-6	NA	NA	TRBJ1-5	TGTGCCAGCACCCTCGGGGGGAATCAGCCCCAGCATTTT	CASTLGGNQPQHF
TRBV4-1	NA	NA	TRBJ2-1	TGCGCCAGCAGCCAAGAGGGGGGTAATGAGCAGTTCTTC	CASSQEGGNEQFF
TRBV29-1	few	NA	TRBJ2-2	TGCAGCGTTGGAGGGAACACCGGGGAGCTGTTTTTT	CSVGGNTGELFF
TRBV30	few	NA	TRBJ1-3	TGTGCCTGGAGCCAAGACTCTGGAAACACCATATATTTT	CAWSQDSGNTIYF
TRBV29-1	NA	NA	TRBJ2-3	TGCAGCGTTGATGGGGGTAGCACAGATACGCAGTATTTT	CSVDGGSTDTQYF
TRBV6-5	NA	NA	TRBJ1-4	TGTGCCAGCAGTTCACAGGGAGAAAAACTGTTTTTT	CASSSQGEKLFF
TRBV29-1	few	TRBD1	TRBJ2-7	TGCAGCGTTGCAGACAGGGGAAACGAGCAGTACTTC	CSVADRGNEQYF
TRBV30	NA	TRBD2	TRBJ2-3	TGTGCCTGGAGTGAGCGGGGGAACACAGATACGCAGTATTTT	CAWSERGNTDTQYF
TRBV29-1	NA	NA	TRBJ2-3	TGCGGCGTAACTAGTGTTACGCAGTATTTT	CGVTSVTQYF
TRBV10-3	NA	NA	TRBJ2-3	TGTGCCGTCCAACCACCCGACAGCAGAGATACGCAGTATTTT	CAVQPPDSRDTQYF
TRBV13	once	TRBD2	TRBJ2-5	TGTGCCAGCAGCTCCTGGGGGGGGTCGGGACAAGAGACCCAGTACTTC	CASSSWGGSGQETQYF
TRBV6-1	NA	NA	TRBJ1-3	TGTGCCAGGGCCGGGACGCACTCTGGAAACACCATATATTTT	CARAGTHSGNTIYF
TRBV5-1	NA	NA	TRBJ2-1	TGCGCCAGCAGCTTAGGACCCGGGGGTGTCTATGAGCAGTTCTTC	CASSLGPGGVYEQFF
TRBV9	NA	NA	TRBJ2-7	TGTGCCAGCAGCGTAGCGGCAGCCTCCTACGAGCAGTACTTC	CASSVAAASYEQYF
TRBV4-3	NA	NA	TRBJ1-6	TGCGCCAGCAGCCATTACAGGGATTCATCACCCCTCCACTTT	CASSHYRDSSPLHF
TRBV15	NA	NA	TRBJ1-4	TGTGCCACCAGCAGAGTTACAGGGAATGAAAAACTGTTTTTT	CATSRVTGNEKLFF
TRBV12-5	NA	NA	TRBJ2-1	TGTGCTAGTGACCCCGGCGGCGAGCAGTTCTTC	CASDPGGEQFF
TRBV25-1	NA	NA	TRBJ2-7	TGTGCCAGCGCACGGGAAGGGTTTACCCACGAGCAGTACTTC	CASAREGFTHEQYF
TRBV5-1	NA	NA	TRBJ1-2	TGCGCCAGCAGCCACGGGGTAGGGTCTGGCTACACCTTC	CASSHGVGSGYTF
TRBV9	NA	TRBD1	TRBJ1-4	TGTGCCAGCAGCGGCCGACAGGGGGGAAAACTGTTTTTT	CASSGRQGGKLFF
TRBV6-5	NA	NA	TRBJ1-6	TGTGCCAGCAGTTACGTCGCCAGGGAGGGAGTTTCACCCCTCCACTTT	CASSYVAREGVSPLHF
TRBV30	NA	NA	TRBJ2-2	TGTGCCGGCGTTCAGGGTAACACCGGGGAGCTGTTTTTT	CAGVQGNTGELFF
TRBV5-6	NA	TRBD2	TRBJ2-3	TGTGCCAGCAGCCCAACCGGGACTAGCGGGGAAGATACGCAGTATTTT	CASSPTGTSGEDTQYF